These T cell receptor beta chains were read from a single sample in a study of blood T cell repertoires in COVID-19. Measured with immunoSEQ multiplex PCR; TCRdb has only the in-frame clones, and not every one. Of 100,000 to 150,000 clones listed, more than 70% were seen once; the top ten hold roughly an eighth. The sample was peripheral blood. These receptors were obtained from a woman in her 30s who had recovered from COVID-19. Both conserved end residues are trimmed from each CDR3.

v_gene	j_gene	len	CDR3aa
TRBV5-1	TRBJ1-4	13	ASSFYTGGGEKLF
TRBV30	TRBJ1-5	11	ACIGGLLGPQH
TRBV2	TRBJ2-4	13	ATRRQGAAKNIQY
TRBV7-3	TRBJ1-2	12	ASSPKTGVLAYT
TRBV6-5	TRBJ2-1	13	ASTGGEGTHNEQF
TRBV4-1	TRBJ2-7	13	ASSPSPGQGHEQY
TRBV6-5	TRBJ1-2	13	ASSYTPGTPYGYT
TRBV5-6	TRBJ2-5	11	ASSPRTVETQY
TRBV5-4	TRBJ2-1	13	ASSFRLAVNNEQF
TRBV11-2	TRBJ1-5	13	ASSLGTGQNQPQH